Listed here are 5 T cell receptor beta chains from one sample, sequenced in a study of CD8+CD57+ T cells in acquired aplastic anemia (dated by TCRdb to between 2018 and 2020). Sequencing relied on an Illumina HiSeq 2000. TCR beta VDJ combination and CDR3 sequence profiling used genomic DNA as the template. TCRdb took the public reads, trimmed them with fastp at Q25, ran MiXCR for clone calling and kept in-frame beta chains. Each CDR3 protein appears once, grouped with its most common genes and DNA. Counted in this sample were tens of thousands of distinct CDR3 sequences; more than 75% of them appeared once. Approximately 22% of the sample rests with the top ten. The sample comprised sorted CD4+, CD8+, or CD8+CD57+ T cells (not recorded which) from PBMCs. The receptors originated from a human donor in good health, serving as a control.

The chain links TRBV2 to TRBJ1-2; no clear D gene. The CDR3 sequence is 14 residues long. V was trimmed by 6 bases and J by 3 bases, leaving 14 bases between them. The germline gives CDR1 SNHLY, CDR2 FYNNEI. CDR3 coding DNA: TGTGCCAGCAGAGATCTAAGCACTTACTATGGCTACACCTTC. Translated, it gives CASRDLSTYYGYTF.

For the CDR3, the DNA is TGTGCCACCAGTGCCAGGGGACAGGGGAGGGGAGAGACCCAGTACTTC. It translates to CATSARGQGRGETQYF. The J gene is TRBJ2-5, the V gene TRBV24-1; 10 positions agree with TRBD1. Germline lookup yields CDR1 KGHDR and CDR2 SFDVKD. J was trimmed by 4 bases and V by 5 bases; bases with no gene match: 9. This CDR3 region has 16 residues.

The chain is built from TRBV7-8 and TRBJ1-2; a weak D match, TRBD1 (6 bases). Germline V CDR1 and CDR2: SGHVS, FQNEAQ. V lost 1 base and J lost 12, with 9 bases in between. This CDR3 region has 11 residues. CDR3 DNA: TGTGCCAGCAGCTTAGGCCAGGGGAACACCTTC. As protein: CASSLGQGNTF.

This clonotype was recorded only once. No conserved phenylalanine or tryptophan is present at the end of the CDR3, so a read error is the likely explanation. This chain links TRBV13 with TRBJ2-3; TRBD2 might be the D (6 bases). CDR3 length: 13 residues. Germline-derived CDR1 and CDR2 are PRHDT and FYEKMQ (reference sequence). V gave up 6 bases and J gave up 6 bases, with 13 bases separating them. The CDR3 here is CASRRQGGDTQYL. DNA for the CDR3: TGTGCCAGCAGGCGTCAGGGAGGTGATACGCAGTATCTT.

CDR3 region: CSVAGNRGQETQYF. In DNA, the CDR3 is TGCAGTGTCGCCGGCAACAGGGGCCAAGAGACCCAGTACTTC. The chain combines TRBV20-1 with TRBJ2-5; 7 bases map to TRBD1. Trimming removed 7 bases from V and 1 base from J; junction bases left unmatched: 9. This CDR3 comprises 14 residues. Germline V gene sequence: CDR1 DFQATT, CDR2 SNEGSKA (reference sequence).